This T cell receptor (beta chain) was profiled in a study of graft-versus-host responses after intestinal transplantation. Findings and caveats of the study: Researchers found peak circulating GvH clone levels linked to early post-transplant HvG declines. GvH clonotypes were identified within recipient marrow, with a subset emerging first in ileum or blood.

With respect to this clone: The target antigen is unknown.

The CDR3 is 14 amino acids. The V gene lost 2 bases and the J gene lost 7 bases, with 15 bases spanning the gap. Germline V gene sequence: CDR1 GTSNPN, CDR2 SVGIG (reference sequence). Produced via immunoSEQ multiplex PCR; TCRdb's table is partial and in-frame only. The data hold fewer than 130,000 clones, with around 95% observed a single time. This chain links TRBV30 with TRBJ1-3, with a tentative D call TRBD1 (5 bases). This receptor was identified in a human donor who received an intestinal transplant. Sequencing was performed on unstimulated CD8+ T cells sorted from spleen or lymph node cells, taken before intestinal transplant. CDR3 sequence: CAWSRGREGNTIYF. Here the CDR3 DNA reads TGTGCCTGGAGTCGGGGCAGGGAAGGGAACACCATATATTTT.